The clone carrying this TCR beta chain was detected a few times. Its specificity is not known. The data belong to a study of T-cell memory formation after mild COVID-19. Study summary: TCR clusters showed largely donor specificity. Study outcomes and limitations: Clones shrinking between day 15 and 85 showed a balanced CD4/CD8 split, and those that grew later tilted toward CD4+. Pre-infection memory carried some responding clones, suggesting that cross-reactive memory joined.

Libraries for TCRalpha and TCRbeta carried sample barcodes and unique molecular identifiers via 5'RACE. TCRdb fed the 5' RACE reads into MiXCR, producing one record per CDR3 protein. The repertoire holds some 180,000 distinct CDR3 sequences, with 15% to 20% as singletons. The length of the CDR3 is 14 residues. The V and J ends lost 4 bases and 1 base respectively, with 10 bases between them. J is TRBJ1-1 and V is TRBV12-3 or TRBV12-4, with D possibly TRBD1 on 5 matching bases. Sequencing was done on a sample of PBMCs or a T cell subset sorted from them (not recorded which). This TCR was sampled from a young man who had mild COVID-19 (a few samples of this study predate the infection). Cell type and time point are not known. The CDR3 region is CASSSGRTNTEAFF. CDR3 sequence (DNA): TGTGCCAGCAGTTCGGGACGGACGAACACTGAAGCTTTCTTT.